The text below deals with one T cell receptor beta chain. Antigen unknown. The data derive from a study of cytomegalovirus exposure and HLA in healthy donors. PCR employed 60 Vbeta and 13 Jbeta primers. The method was immunoSEQ multiplex PCR; TCRdb's version includes in-frame clones alone and lacks a portion of them. The repertoire has 95,000 to 150,000 clones, 81% of them found once; the top ten carry 2% to 2.5%. Study-wide results and caveats: In a later analysis, HLA-associated TCR beta chains were more clonally expanded than equally common others.

The length of the CDR3 is 12 residues. V shed 3 bases and J shed 8 bases, with 11 bases lying between them. Germline V gene lookup returns CDR1 SGDLS and CDR2 YYNGEE. The J gene is TRBJ1-2, the V gene TRBV9; D remains ambiguous. The sequence was collected from a woman aged 40 to 55 in good health and CMV-seronegative. The specimen sequenced was PBMCs. In nucleotides, the CDR3 is TGTGCCAGCAGCGGCCTGTCGCAGGGCTACACCTTC. As protein: CASSGLSQGYTF.